These T cell receptor beta chains were read from a single sample in a study of blood T cell repertoires in COVID-19. Clones were read by immunoSEQ multiplex PCR, and TCRdb kept only the in-frame ones, dropping some. The table has some 140,000 clones, 60% to 80% seen once. Sequenced material: peripheral blood. These receptors came from a man aged 60 to 69 who had recovered from COVID-19. Each CDR3 is given with its conserved first and last residue. The order of the fields is D gene, J gene, V gene, clone size, CDR3 DNA, CDR3 protein. A D gene is named only where the DNA matches it firmly. The size entry is marked missing in some rows and otherwise reads once, few, many or a size class.

TRBD2 | TRBJ2-3 | TRBV4-2 | . | TGTGCCAGCAGCCAAGATCAGGCTAGCGGGCCCAGGAGGTATTTT | CASSQDQASGPRRYF
. | TRBJ2-5 | TRBV7-2 | . | TGTGCCAGCAGCTGGGGGGGCATCCAAGAGACCCAGTACTTC | CASSWGGIQETQYF
TRBD2 | TRBJ2-2 | TRBV9 | . | TGTGCCAGCAGCTATCTTCCGGGACTAGCGGGAGGTACCGGGGAGCTGTTTTTT | CASSYLPGLAGGTGELFF
. | TRBJ2-1 | TRBV5-5 | . | TGTGCCAGCAGCTTTGGAACAACCCCGGGAGCGGGTGAGCAGTTCTTC | CASSFGTTPGAGEQFF
TRBD1 | TRBJ2-7 | TRBV5-1 | . | TGCGCCAGCAGCTCCAGGGGGCTCTACGAGCAGTACTTC | CASSSRGLYEQYF
TRBD1 | TRBJ1-1 | TRBV28 | few | TGTGCCAGCAGCCGGGGACAGGGGATCGATGGAGCTTTCTTT | CASSRGQGIDGAFF
. | TRBJ2-7 | TRBV6-5 | . | TGTGCCAGCAGTACGGACTGGGACGAGCAGTACTTC | CASSTDWDEQYF
. | TRBJ1-2 | TRBV19 | . | TGTGCCAGTAGTATAGGACAGAGATCTAACTATGGCTACACCTTC | CASSIGQRSNYGYTF
. | TRBJ1-6 | TRBV5-8 | . | TGTGCCAGCAGCTTGGGGCGGGCCGGCAATTCACCCCTCCACTTT | CASSLGRAGNSPLHF
TRBD1 | TRBJ2-1 | TRBV6-2/TRBV6-3 | . | TGTGCCAGCAGTTCGACCGGGACAGGGTTATACAATGAGCAGTTCTTC | CASSSTGTGLYNEQFF
. | TRBJ2-7 | TRBV18 | . | TGTGCCAGCTCACCACGCCAGGGGAGCTACGAGCAGTACTTC | CASSPRQGSYEQYF
TRBD1 | TRBJ1-5 | TRBV29-1 | . | TGCAGCGTCGTGACAGGGATCAATCAGCCCCAGCATTTT | CSVVTGINQPQHF
TRBD1 | TRBJ1-4 | TRBV2 | . | TGTGCCAGCAGTGTCCCGGGACAGGGAACTAATGAAAAACTGTTTTTT | CASSVPGQGTNEKLFF
. | TRBJ1-2 | TRBV5-1 | . | TGCGCCAGCAGCTCCACAGTGGCTCGGGGCTACACCTTC | CASSSTVARGYTF
. | TRBJ2-2 | TRBV11-3 | . | TGTGCCAGCAGCCCGGGTGCGAACACCGGGGAGCTGTTTTTT | CASSPGANTGELFF
TRBD1 | TRBJ2-3 | TRBV19 | . | TGTGCCAGTAGGAGGACAGGGGGCTCCACAGATACGCAGTATTTT | CASRRTGGSTDTQYF
TRBD1 | TRBJ1-2 | TRBV3-1/TRBV3-2 | once | TGTGCCAGCAGCCAAACGGGACAGGGGGAAGTTATCGCTAACTATGGCTACACCTTC | CASSQTGQGEVIANYGYTF
. | TRBJ1-1 | TRBV6-2/TRBV6-3 | . | TGTGCCAGCAGTTACTCTCCGGGGGTTGTTGAAGCTTTCTTT | CASSYSPGVVEAFF
. | TRBJ2-7 | TRBV19 | . | TGTGCCAGTAGATCGACAGAGCTCTCCTACGAGCAGTACTTC | CASRSTELSYEQYF
TRBD1 | TRBJ2-4 | TRBV7-2 | . | TGTGCCAGCAGCTCGACTAGGGACAGGGGCAACATTCAGTACTTC | CASSSTRDRGNIQYF
. | TRBJ1-6 | TRBV15 | . | TGTGCCACCAGCAGAGGGGGCATAACCCTTGCACCCCTCCACTTT | CATSRGGITLAPLHF
. | TRBJ2-4 | TRBV2 | . | TGTGCCAGCAGTGATGTACTGGTCAAAAACATTCAGTACTTC | CASSDVLVKNIQYF
TRBD1 | TRBJ1-2 | TRBV7-2 | . | TGTGCCAGCAGACAAGGACAGGGAGGGGATGGCTACACCTTC | CASRQGQGGDGYTF
. | TRBJ2-5 | TRBV28 | . | TGTGCCAGCAGTTTCCCCCGGGGGAACCAAGAGACCCAGTACTTC | CASSFPRGNQETQYF